The 27 T cell receptor beta chains below come from one sample, sequenced in a study of T cell responses to AZD1222 COVID-19 vaccine. Profiling relied on immunoSEQ multiplex PCR, and the TCRdb table lists in-frame clones only, not all of them. The sample carries over 110,000 clones, 90% recorded once. The material sequenced was peripheral blood, taken 28 days after the second AZD1222 dose. Every receptor here comes from an adult who received the AZD1222 COVID-19 vaccine.

The genes are TRBV19 and TRBJ1-5; 10 nucleotides match TRBD1. Trimming took 3 bases from V and 2 from J; bases not matched to a gene: 4. Per the germline V gene, CDR1 is LNHDA and CDR2 is SQIVND (reference sequence). The CDR3 is made up of 16 amino acids. The CDR3 region is CASSIRDRGGNQPQHF. The CDR3 DNA reads as TGTGCCAGTAGTATCCGGGACAGGGGAGGCAATCAGCCCCAGCATTTT.

CDR3 coding DNA: TGTGCCAGCAGCAAATATGGACACCGGGACAATCAGCCCCAGCATTTT. Translated, it gives CASSKYGHRDNQPQHF. V gene TRBV21-1 combines with J gene TRBJ1-5. TRBV21-1 is a pseudogene locus. The CDR3 contains 16 residues.

The chain couples TRBV27 to TRBJ2-7; 10 bases agree with TRBD2. CDR3 length equals 15 residues. V was pared by 5 bases and J by 5 bases, with 9 bases of the junction left unmatched. Germline assignment: CDR1 MNHEY and CDR2 SMNVEV (reference sequence). In DNA, the CDR3 is TGTGCCAGCAGTCCTCCGAGCGGGAGGGCCAACGAGCAGTACTTC. It yields the protein CASSPPSGRANEQYF.

CDR3 bases: TGTGCCAGTAGGAGAGCGGGAGGGGGAGAGACCCAGTACTTC. It yields the protein CASRRAGGGETQYF. The chain links TRBV19 to TRBJ2-5; 10 bases agree with TRBD2. Unmatched junction bases numbered 5, after V lost 6 bases and J lost 4 bases. The CDR3 is 14 amino acids. CDR1 and CDR2 from the germline V gene are LNHDA and SQIVND (reference sequence).

The chain employs TRBV6-2 or TRBV6-3 and TRBJ1-5; no clear D gene. Trimming cost V 4 bases and J 0 bases, with 13 bases left between them. This CDR3 comprises 16 residues. Germline V gives CDR1 MNHEY, CDR2 SVGEGT. The CDR3 spells CASSLSQLYSNQPQHF. The CDR3 DNA sequence: TGTGCCAGCAGTTTATCTCAATTGTATAGCAATCAGCCCCAGCATTTT.

The V and J genes are TRBV9 and TRBJ1-1; no clear D. V was cut by 4 bases and J by 0 bases, with 7 bases left in between. Looked up from germline, CDR1 is SGDLS and CDR2 is YYNGEE. The CDR3 consists of 13 residues. CDR3 residues: CASSPNMNTEAFF. CDR3 bases: TGTGCCAGCAGCCCCAACATGAACACTGAAGCTTTCTTT.

This clone has just a few counts. The CDR3 loop is CAWSDGTRSYEQYF. The CDR3 DNA follows: TGTGCCTGGAGCGACGGGACACGATCCTACGAGCAGTACTTC. The V call is TRBV30, the J call TRBJ2-7; a weak D match, TRBD1 (6 bases). Germline CDR1 is GTSNPN and CDR2 is SVGIG (reference sequence). The CDR3 covers 14 residues. The germline V and J ends were trimmed by 3 bases and 1 base, with 13 bases remaining between them.

This clone showed up just a few times. The chain carries TRBV28 and TRBJ2-4, with 7 nucleotides matching TRBD1. The CDR3 runs to 14 residues. Unmatched junction bases numbered 6, after V lost 6 bases and J lost 4 bases. CDR1 and CDR2 from the germline V gene are MDHEN and SYDVKM. The CDR3 here is CASSRGDRKNIQYF. Here the CDR3 DNA reads TGTGCCAGCAGCCGAGGGGACAGAAAAAACATTCAGTACTTC.

V is TRBV5-1 and J is TRBJ1-6; perhaps TRBD1 as D (6 bases). V was shortened by 4 bases and J by 0 bases, with 14 bases between the two germline ends. Germline loops: CDR1 SGHRS, CDR2 YFSETQ. This CDR3 has 17 residues. The CDR3 DNA is TGCGCCAGCAGCCCAGGACAGAGGAGCTCCTATAATTCACCCCTCCACTTT. Translation: CASSPGQRSSYNSPLHF. Complete variable domain (other parts from reference TRBV5-1 and TRBJ1-6): KAGVTQTPRYLIKTRGQQVTLSCSPISGHRSVSWYQQTPGQGLQFLFEYFSETQRNKGNFPGRFSGRQFSNSRSEMNVSTLELGDSALYLCASSPGQRSSYNSPLHFGNGTRLTVT.

The chain joins TRBV9 to TRBJ2-1; 7 nucleotides align to TRBD1. The ends lost 4 bases at V and 6 bases at J; junction bases unmatched: 7. CDR1 SGDLS and CDR2 YYNGEE come from the germline V gene. CDR3 length: 14 residues. CDR3 region: CASSRTGPSNEQFF. Written as DNA, the CDR3 is TGTGCCAGCAGCCGGACAGGTCCATCCAATGAGCAGTTCTTC.

The V gene is TRBV15, the J gene TRBJ1-5; 8 nucleotides line up with TRBD1. Trimming took 1 base from V and 9 from J; bases not matched to a gene: 14. CDR1 and CDR2 from the germline V gene are LNHNV and YYDKDF (reference sequence). CDR3 size: 17 residues. CDR3 amino acids: CATSRGGTGPLILPQHF. DNA for the CDR3: TGTGCCACCAGCAGAGGCGGGACAGGTCCGCTTATTTTGCCCCAGCATTTT.

The J gene is TRBJ2-3, the V gene TRBV5-1, with D maybe TRBD2 (6 bases). V lost 3 bases and J lost 2, with 13 bases in between. CDR1 is SGHRS and CDR2 is YFSETQ in the germline V gene. The CDR3 spans 15 residues. The CDR3 spells CASSSDGGITDTQYF. The DNA for the CDR3 is TGCGCCAGCAGCTCGGACGGGGGAATCACAGATACGCAGTATTTT.

The sample holds one count of this clone. The chain is built from TRBV19 and TRBJ1-1; D gene unclear. The CDR3 extends over 14 amino acids. V was pared by 6 bases and J by 3 bases, with 14 bases between. Germline CDR1 is LNHDA and CDR2 is SQIVND (reference sequence). This chain's CDR3 is CASSLTWGYTEAFF. The DNA of the CDR3 is TGTGCCAGTAGCCTGACGTGGGGTTACACTGAAGCTTTCTTT.

The CDR3 protein is CASRPVTGPYGYTF. CDR3 nucleotide sequence: TGTGCCAGCAGACCAGTAACAGGGCCCTATGGCTACACCTTC. The chain links TRBV6-5 to TRBJ1-2; D may be TRBD1 (6 bases). The CDR3 is made up of 14 amino acids. Germline V gives CDR1 MNHEY, CDR2 SVGAGI. V gave up 6 bases and J gave up 4 bases, with 15 bases separating them.

The gene calls are TRBV14 and TRBJ2-1, with 10 bases fitting TRBD2. The ends lost 2 bases at V and 5 bases at J; junction bases unmatched: 9. This CDR3 region has 17 residues. Germline V gene lookup returns CDR1 SGHDN and CDR2 FVKESK. CDR3 loop: CASSQTGFGTSDNEQFF. The CDR3 bases are TGTGCCAGCAGCCAAACCGGATTCGGGACTAGCGACAATGAGCAGTTCTTC.

The chain joins TRBV5-1 to TRBJ1-1; D is unclear. This CDR3 spans 12 amino acids. The V end was cut by 3 bases, the J end by 7 bases, with 10 bases between. From germline, CDR1 is SGHRS and CDR2 YFSETQ. CDR3 loop: CASSWNGFEAFF. CDR3 DNA sequence: TGCGCCAGCAGCTGGAATGGCTTTGAAGCTTTCTTT.

This chain joins TRBV6-4 and TRBJ2-1, with D tentatively TRBD2 (5 bases). Trimming left V 6 bases short and J 1 base short, with 16 bases between. This CDR3 has 16 residues. Germline V lookup: CDR1 MRHNA, CDR2 SNTAGT. As DNA, the CDR3 is TGTGCCAGCAGCAGTGACCCTAGCCTATCCTACAATGAGCAGTTCTTC. This encodes CASSSDPSLSYNEQFF.

The rearrangement joins TRBV20-1 to TRBJ2-3, with 9 bases fitting TRBD2. This CDR3 has 15 residues. Trimming at V came to 3 bases and at J to 5 bases, leaving 9 bases not matched to a gene. CDR1 and CDR2 from the germline V gene are DFQATT and SNEGSKA (reference sequence). This CDR3 reads CSASLASGVRDTQYF. The CDR3 coding sequence is TGCAGTGCTAGTTTAGCTAGCGGGGTTCGAGATACGCAGTATTTT.

This chain joins TRBV6-2 or TRBV6-3 and TRBJ2-1; TRBD2 agrees at 8 bases. The CDR3 has 17 residues. After removal of 6 bases from V and 0 bases from J, the junction contained 10 bases not matched to a gene. Germline V gives CDR1 MNHEY, CDR2 SVGEGT. The CDR3 spells CASSRTSGISSYNEQFF. CDR3 sequence (DNA): TGTGCCAGCAGCCGAACTAGCGGCATAAGCTCCTACAATGAGCAGTTCTTC.

This chain uses TRBV10-2 with TRBJ2-5; no clear D gene. Trimming cost V 7 bases and J 4 bases, with 7 bases left between them. CDR3 length equals 11 residues. The germline gives CDR1 WSHSY, CDR2 SAAADI. This CDR3 is CASTIGETQYF. For the CDR3, the DNA is TGCGCCAGCACGATTGGAGAGACCCAGTACTTC.

The chain has TRBV5-1 and TRBJ2-7; 7 bases are a match to TRBD1. The CDR3 runs 13 residues. The germline V gene encodes CDR1 SGHRS and CDR2 YFSETQ. The junction had 4 bases not matched to a gene; V was cut back by 0 bases and J by 7 bases. The CDR3 reads CASSLGDRDEQYF. The CDR3 region has the DNA TGCGCCAGCAGCTTGGGAGACAGGGATGAGCAGTACTTC.

On this clone itself: Since the CDR3 does not end with the conserved phenylalanine or tryptophan, this likely comes from a read error. It is unclear where the CDR3 begins or ends on the DNA, so no DNA is shown, and the CDR3 is as TCRdb lists it. The chain has TRBV11-2 and TRBJ2-7; the table's D gene call, TRBD2, was not cross checked with the DNA. Including both end residues, the CDR3 is 13 amino acids long. The germline V gene has CDR1 SGHAT and CDR2 FQNNGV. This chain's CDR3 is CASSSLGTRGGEI.

The V call is TRBV15, the J call TRBJ2-5, with 9 positions matching TRBD2. The CDR3 contains 17 residues. With 0 bases clipped from V and 0 bases from J, the junction kept 5 bases outside the gene matches. Per germline, CDR1 LNHNV and CDR2 YYDKDF (reference sequence). The CDR3 nucleotides are TGTGCCACCAGCAGAGATCTGAGACTAGCGGACCAAGAGACCCAGTACTTC. Translation gives CATSRDLRLADQETQYF.

The V call is TRBV6-5, the J call TRBJ1-1; D is unclear. The V gene lost 6 bases and the J gene lost 8 bases, with 19 bases spanning the gap. CDR3 length: 14 amino acids. Looked up from germline, CDR1 is MNHEY and CDR2 is SVGAGI. CDR3 in amino acids: CASSPRTVPVEAFF. CDR3 bases: TGTGCCAGCAGCCCCCGGACGGTTCCCGTCGAAGCTTTCTTT.

The chain joins TRBV7-8 to TRBJ1-6, with 9 bases that match TRBD1. Germline V CDR1 and CDR2: SGHVS, FQNEAQ. V dropped 4 bases and J dropped 7; count of bases not matched to a gene: 5. There are 15 residues in the CDR3. The CDR3 reads CASSSDRGQNSPLHF. The CDR3 region has the DNA TGTGCCAGCAGCTCGGACAGGGGACAGAATTCACCCCTCCACTTT.

This clone was detected once. The chain has TRBV11-2 and TRBJ1-4; D is perhaps TRBD1 (6 bases). V lost 0 bases, J lost 7 bases, and 9 bases lay in between. CDR3 length equals 14 residues. CDR1 and CDR2 from the germline V gene are SGHAT and FQNNGV. This CDR3 is CASSLDHRAEKLFF. As DNA, the CDR3 is TGTGCCAGCAGCTTAGACCACAGGGCTGAAAAACTGTTTTTT.

J is TRBJ2-1 and V is TRBV11-2; weak D call: TRBD2 (6 bases). This CDR3 contains 13 residues. CDR1 and CDR2 (germline): SGHAT, FQNNGV. The V gene lost 5 bases and the J gene lost 7 bases, with 12 bases spanning the gap. For the CDR3, the DNA is TGTGCCAGCAGCCAGGGACTCCTTAATGAGCAGTTCTTC. It codes for CASSQGLLNEQFF. The full variable domain, rest sourced from reference TRBV11-2 and TRBJ2-1, is EAGVAQSPRYKIIEKRQSVAFWCNPISGHATLYWYQQILGQGPKLLIQFQNNGVVDDSQLPKDRFSAERLKGVDSTLKIQPAKLEDSAVYLCASSQGLLNEQFFGPGTRLTVL.